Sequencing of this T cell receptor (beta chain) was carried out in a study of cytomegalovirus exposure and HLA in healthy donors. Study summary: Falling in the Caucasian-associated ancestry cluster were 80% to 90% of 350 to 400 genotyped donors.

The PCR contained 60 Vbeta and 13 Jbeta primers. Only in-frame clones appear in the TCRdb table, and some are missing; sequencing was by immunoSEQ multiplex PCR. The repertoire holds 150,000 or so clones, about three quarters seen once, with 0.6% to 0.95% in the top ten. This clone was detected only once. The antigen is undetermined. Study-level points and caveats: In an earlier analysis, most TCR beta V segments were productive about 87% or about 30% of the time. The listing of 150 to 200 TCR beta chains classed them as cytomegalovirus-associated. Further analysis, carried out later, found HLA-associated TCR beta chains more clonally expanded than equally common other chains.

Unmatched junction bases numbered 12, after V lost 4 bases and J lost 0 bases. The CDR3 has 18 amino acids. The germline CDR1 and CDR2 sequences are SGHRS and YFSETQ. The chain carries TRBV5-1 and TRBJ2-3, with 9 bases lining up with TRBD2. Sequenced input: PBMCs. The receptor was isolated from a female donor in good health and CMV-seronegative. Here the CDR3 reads CASSGIGLAPTSTDTQYF. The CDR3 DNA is TGCGCCAGCAGCGGGATTGGACTAGCGCCTACTAGCACAGATACGCAGTATTTT.